This T cell receptor beta chain was retrieved from a study of T-cell memory formation after mild COVID-19. Study-wide context: The TCR clusters were mostly specific to one donor.

The V gene's germline CDR1 is GTSNPN and CDR2 SVGIG (reference sequence). V shed 5 bases and J shed 1 base, with 6 bases lying between them. The CDR3 runs to 11 residues. Study-level points and caveats: The finding that pre-infection memory included some responding clones suggested that cross-reactive memory joined. Later expanders leaned CD4+, whereas clones that contracted between day 15 and 85 were balanced CD4/CD8.

Libraries for TCRalpha and TCRbeta carried sample barcodes and unique molecular identifiers via 5'RACE. TCRdb processed the 5' RACE reads anew with MiXCR; each CDR3 protein has one entry. Here the sample spans hundreds of thousands of distinct CDR3 sequences, around 20% being singletons. This clonotype was observed a few times. Its matching antigen is unknown. The chain has TRBV30 and TRBJ2-7, with D unclear. The sequencing input was PBMCs or a T cell subset sorted from them (not recorded which). The sequence was collected from a man between 18 and 35 years old who had mild COVID-19 (a few samples of this study predate the infection). Cell type and time point are not known. The CDR3 protein is CAWGSSYEQYF. The CDR3 bases are TGTGCCTGGGGCAGTTCCTACGAGCAGTACTTC.